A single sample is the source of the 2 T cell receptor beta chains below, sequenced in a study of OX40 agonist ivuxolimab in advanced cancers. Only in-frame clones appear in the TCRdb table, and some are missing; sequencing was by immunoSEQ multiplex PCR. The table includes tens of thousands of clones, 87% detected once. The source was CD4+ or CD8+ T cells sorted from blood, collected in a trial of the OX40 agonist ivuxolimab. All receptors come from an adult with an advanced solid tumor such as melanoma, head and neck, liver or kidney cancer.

The CDR3 here is CASSPLAGGRETQYF. Written as DNA, the CDR3 is TGTGCCAGCAGCCCTTTAGCGGGAGGGCGAGAGACCCAGTACTTC. This rearrangement joins TRBV7-9 to TRBJ2-5, with 11 positions matching TRBD2. The CDR3 extends over 15 amino acids. Germline V CDR1 and CDR2: SEHNR, FQNEAQ (reference sequence). Losses at the gene ends were 5 bases for V and 4 bases for J; bases not matched to a gene: 6.

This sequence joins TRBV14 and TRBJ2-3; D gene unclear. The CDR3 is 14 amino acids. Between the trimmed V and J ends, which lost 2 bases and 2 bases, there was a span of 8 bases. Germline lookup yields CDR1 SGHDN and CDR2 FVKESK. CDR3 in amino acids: CASSQTLSTDTQYF. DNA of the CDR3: TGTGCCAGCAGCCAAACCCTTTCCACAGATACGCAGTATTTT.